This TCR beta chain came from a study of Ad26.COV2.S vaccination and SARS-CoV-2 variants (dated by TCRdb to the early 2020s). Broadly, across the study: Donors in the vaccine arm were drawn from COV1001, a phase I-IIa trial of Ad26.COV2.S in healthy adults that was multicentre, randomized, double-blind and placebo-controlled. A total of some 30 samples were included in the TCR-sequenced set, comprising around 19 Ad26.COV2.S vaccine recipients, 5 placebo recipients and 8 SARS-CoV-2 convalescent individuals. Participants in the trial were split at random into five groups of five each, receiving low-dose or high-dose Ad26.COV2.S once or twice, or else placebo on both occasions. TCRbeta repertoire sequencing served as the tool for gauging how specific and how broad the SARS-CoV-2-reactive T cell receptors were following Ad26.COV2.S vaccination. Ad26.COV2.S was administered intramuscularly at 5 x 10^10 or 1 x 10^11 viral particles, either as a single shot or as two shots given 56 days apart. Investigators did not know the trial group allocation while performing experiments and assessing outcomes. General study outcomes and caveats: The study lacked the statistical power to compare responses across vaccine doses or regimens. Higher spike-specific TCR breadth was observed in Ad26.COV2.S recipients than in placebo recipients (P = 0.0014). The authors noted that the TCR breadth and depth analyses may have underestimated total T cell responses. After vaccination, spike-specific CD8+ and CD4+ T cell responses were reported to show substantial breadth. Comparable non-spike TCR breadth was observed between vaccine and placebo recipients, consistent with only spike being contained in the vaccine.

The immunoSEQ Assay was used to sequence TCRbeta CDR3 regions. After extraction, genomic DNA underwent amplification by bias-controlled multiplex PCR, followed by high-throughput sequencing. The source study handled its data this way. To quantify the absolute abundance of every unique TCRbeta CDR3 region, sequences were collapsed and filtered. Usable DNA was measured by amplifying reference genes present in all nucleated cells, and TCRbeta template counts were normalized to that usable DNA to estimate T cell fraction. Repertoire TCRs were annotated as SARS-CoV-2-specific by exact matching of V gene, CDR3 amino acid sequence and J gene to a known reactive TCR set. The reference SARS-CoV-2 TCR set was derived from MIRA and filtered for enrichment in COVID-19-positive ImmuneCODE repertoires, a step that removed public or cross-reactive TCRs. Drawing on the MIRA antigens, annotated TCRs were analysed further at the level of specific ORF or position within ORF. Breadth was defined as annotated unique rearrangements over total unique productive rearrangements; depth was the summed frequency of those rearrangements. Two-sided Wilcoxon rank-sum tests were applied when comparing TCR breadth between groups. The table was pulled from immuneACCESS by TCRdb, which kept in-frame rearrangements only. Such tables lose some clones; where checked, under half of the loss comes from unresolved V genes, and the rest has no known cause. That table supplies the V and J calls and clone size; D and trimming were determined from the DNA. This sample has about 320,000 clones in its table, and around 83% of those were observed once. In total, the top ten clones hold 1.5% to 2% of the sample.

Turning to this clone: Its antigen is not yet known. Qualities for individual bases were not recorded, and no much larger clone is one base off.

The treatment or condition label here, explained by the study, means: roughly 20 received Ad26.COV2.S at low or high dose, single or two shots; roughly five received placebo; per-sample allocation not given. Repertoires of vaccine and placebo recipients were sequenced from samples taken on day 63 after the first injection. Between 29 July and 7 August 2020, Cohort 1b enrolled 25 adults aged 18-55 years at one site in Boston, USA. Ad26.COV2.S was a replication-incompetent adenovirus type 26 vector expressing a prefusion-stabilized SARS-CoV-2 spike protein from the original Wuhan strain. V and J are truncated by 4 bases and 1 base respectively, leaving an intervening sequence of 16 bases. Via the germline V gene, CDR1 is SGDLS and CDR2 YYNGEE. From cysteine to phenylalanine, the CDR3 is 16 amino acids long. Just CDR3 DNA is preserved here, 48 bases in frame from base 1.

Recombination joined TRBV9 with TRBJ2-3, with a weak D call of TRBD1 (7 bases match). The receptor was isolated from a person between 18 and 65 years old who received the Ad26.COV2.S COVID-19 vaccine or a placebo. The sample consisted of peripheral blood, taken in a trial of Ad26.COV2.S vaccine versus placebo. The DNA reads TGTGCCAGCAGCCCCCGCGGGACAGTCGGCACAGATACGCAGTATTTT. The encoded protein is CASSPRGTVGTDTQYF.